This T cell receptor beta chain was found in a study of blood T cell repertoires in COVID-19. Original handling: Quantification of nucleated cells was approximated via reference gene primer amplification. The assay was immunoSEQ multiplex PCR, and TCRdb's table has in-frame clones only and misses some. D and trimming were read from the DNA, whereas the V and J calls and clone size are those reported in that table. The table shows about 300,000 clones, with 65% to 90% occurring only once. This clone was found once. Germline CDR1 reads MNHEY; CDR2 reads SVGAGI. The CDR3 extends over 13 amino acids. Trimming removed 6 bases at V and 4 bases at J, with 12 bases between.

This TCR was sampled from a young man who had recovered from COVID-19. Sequencing was performed on PBMCs or T cells enriched from blood (not recorded which). The chain uses TRBV6-5 and TRBJ1-2; D is undetermined. The DNA for the CDR3 is TGTGCCAGCAGGGGCCGGGCGGGCTATGGCTACACCTTC. This codes for CASRGRAGYGYTF.